This T cell receptor beta chain originates from a study of cytomegalovirus exposure and HLA in healthy donors. Per the germline V gene, CDR1 is SGHNT and CDR2 is YYREEE (reference sequence). CDR3 length equals 15 residues. Trimming left V 0 bases short and J 3 bases short, with 12 bases between. Whole-study results and caveats: A later analysis revealed that TCR association rates differed between HLA loci, peaking at DRB1 and bottoming out at HLA-C.

A word on this clone: Its antigen remains unidentified.

The PCR contained 60 Vbeta and 13 Jbeta primers. This table comes from immunoSEQ multiplex PCR, and its TCRdb copy is limited to in-frame clones, with some not included. The sample includes some 140,000 clones, approximately 79% of them seen just once. The chain uses TRBV5-4 and TRBJ1-1; maybe TRBD1 (5 bases). What was sequenced was PBMCs. The sequence was obtained from a woman between 45 and 65 years old in good health and CMV-seropositive. In DNA, the CDR3 is TGTGCCAGCAGCTTGGATAGGGGCGCTTACACTGAAGCTTTCTTT. It is translated as CASSLDRGAYTEAFF.